This T cell receptor (beta chain) appears in the sequencing data of a study of a mutant IDH1 vaccine in newly diagnosed glioma. Study as a whole: The study started vaccination 4-6 weeks after radiotherapy alone, or with temozolomide cycles.

Time point of the sample: week 47, end of study. The study gave 300 ug of mutant IDH1 20-mer peptide per vaccine dose, with topical imiquimod. The study enrolled donors with new WHO grade 3 or 4 IDH1-mutant, ATRX-lost astrocytomas. CDR3 length: 14 residues. The ends lost 7 bases at V and 5 bases at J; junction bases unmatched: 10. The germline V gene has CDR1 MNHNY and CDR2 SVGAGI (reference sequence). The repertoire was sequenced with immunoSEQ multiplex PCR; TCRdb's copy has only in-frame clones and lacks some. The sample carries some 62,000 clones, 80% to 85% recorded once. A note on this clone: What it binds is not known.

The chain carries TRBV6-6 and TRBJ1-1; TRBD1 agrees at 7 bases. The sample in question was PBMCs, obtained from a glioma patient whose treatment included an IDH1 peptide vaccine. This TCR was recovered from a man aged 25-40 years with glioma. The CDR3 protein is CASTFDRVVTEAFF. The CDR3 DNA is TGTGCCAGCACCTTTGACAGGGTGGTAACTGAAGCTTTCTTT.